This TCR beta chain was found in a study of Ad26.COV2.S vaccination and SARS-CoV-2 variants. About the study: Donor had been placed in the Ad26.COV2.S arm of the COV1001 trial. Ad26.COV2.S shots went into the muscle once or twice, 56 days apart.

The data were produced by immunoSEQ multiplex PCR, yet TCRdb's version contains in-frame clones alone and is incomplete. The sample comprises 300,000 to 350,000 clones, 85% to 90% of which are singletons, and about 5% rests with the top ten. Treatment here: 15 to 20 received Ad26.COV2.S at low or high dose, single or two shots; several received placebo; per-sample allocation not given. Specimen acquisition occurred on day 63 following the initial vaccine or placebo injection. Of note for this clone: The antigen is undetermined.

The CDR3 runs to 16 residues. The V segment lost 0 bases and the J segment 4 bases; nucleotides outside the gene matches: 4. CDR1 is MNHEY and CDR2 is SVGEGT in the germline V gene. Study results and caveats: The study found similar non-spike TCR breadth in vaccine and placebo recipients. Reportedly, after vaccination the spike-specific CD8+ and CD4+ T cell responses displayed substantial breadth.

This sample comprised peripheral blood, obtained in a trial of Ad26.COV2.S vaccine versus placebo. This chain connects TRBV6-2 or TRBV6-3 to TRBJ1-5; 9 positions agree with TRBD1. This TCR derives from a person aged 18-65 years who received the Ad26.COV2.S COVID-19 vaccine or a placebo. The CDR3 DNA reads TGTGCCAGCAGTTACTCTTCGGGACAGGGAAATCAGCCCCAGCATTTT. It encodes CASSYSSGQGNQPQHF.